This T cell receptor (beta chain) was observed in a study of blood T cells in healthy people across ages. Study results and limitations: Across the age range, TCR beta diversity per million T cells fell in a roughly linear way. Researchers judged that diversity estimates from one million T cells fell short of true values.

With a J-beta primer mix and a sample-barcoded 5' primer, a second PCR ran about 6 to 11 cycles. Via MiXCR, TCRdb re-called the 5' RACE reads, giving one row per CDR3 protein. The repertoire holds 550,000 to 750,000 distinct CDR3 sequences, with 21% as singletons. About this clonotype itself: The antigen is not known.

Germline CDR1 reads DFQATT; CDR2 reads SNEGSKA (reference sequence). The CDR3 is 15 residues long. V was trimmed by 0 bases and J by 0 bases, leaving 8 bases between them. The chain couples TRBV20-1 to TRBJ1-4, with D uncertain. Source material: blood. The receptor's source is a man aged 65 to 85 in good health. The CDR3 DNA sequence: TGCAGTGCTAGAGATGGTCGCTCAACTAATGAAAAACTGTTTTTT. This codes for CSARDGRSTNEKLFF.